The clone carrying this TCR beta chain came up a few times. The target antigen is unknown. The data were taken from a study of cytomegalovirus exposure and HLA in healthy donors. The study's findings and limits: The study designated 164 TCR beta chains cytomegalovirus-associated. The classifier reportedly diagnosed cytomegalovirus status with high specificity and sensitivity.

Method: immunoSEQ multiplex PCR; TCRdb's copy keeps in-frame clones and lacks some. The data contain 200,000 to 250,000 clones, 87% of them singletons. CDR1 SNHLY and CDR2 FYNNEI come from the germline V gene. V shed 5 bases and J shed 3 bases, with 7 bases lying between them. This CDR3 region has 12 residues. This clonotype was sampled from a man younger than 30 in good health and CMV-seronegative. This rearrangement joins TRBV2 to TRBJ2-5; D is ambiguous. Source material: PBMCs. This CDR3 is CASSRREETQYF. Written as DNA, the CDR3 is TGTGCCAGCAGTCGACGGGAAGAGACCCAGTACTTC.